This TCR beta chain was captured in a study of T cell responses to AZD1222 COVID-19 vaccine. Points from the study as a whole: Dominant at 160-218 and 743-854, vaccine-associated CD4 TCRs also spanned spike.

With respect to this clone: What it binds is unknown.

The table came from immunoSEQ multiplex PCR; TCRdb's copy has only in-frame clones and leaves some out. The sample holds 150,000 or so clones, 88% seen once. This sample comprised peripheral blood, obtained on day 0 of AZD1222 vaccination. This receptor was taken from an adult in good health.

This CDR3 reads CASRGTGGSSSPLHF. In DNA, the CDR3 is TGTGCCAGCAGGGGGACAGGGGGCTCATCTTCACCCCTCCACTTT. The chain links TRBV2 to TRBJ1-6; TRBD1 matches 12 bases. There are 15 residues in the CDR3. Per germline, CDR1 SNHLY and CDR2 FYNNEI. The V and J ends lost 6 bases and 9 bases, in that order; junction bases with no gene match: 6.